Given below is one T cell receptor beta chain in context. The source of the sample is a study of cytotoxic CD8 clonotypes in ibrutinib-treated CLL. Germline V gene lookup returns CDR1 MNHNS and CDR2 SASEGT. The CDR3 has 15 residues. J was trimmed by 4 bases and V by 3 bases; bases with no gene match: 9. The data were produced by immunoSEQ multiplex PCR, yet TCRdb's version contains in-frame clones alone and is incomplete. The sample comprises 150,000 to 200,000 clones, 88% of which are singletons, and 3% to 3.5% rests with the top ten. This clonotype was obtained from a human donor with chronic lymphocytic leukemia. This chain joins TRBV6-1 and TRBJ2-7; TRBD2 agrees at 7 bases. The sample here was PBMCs, taken at disease progression, from a patient treated with ibrutinib. The CDR3 loop is CASSDLAGVKYEQYF. The DNA of the CDR3 is TGTGCCAGCAGTGATCTTGCGGGAGTAAAGTACGAGCAGTACTTC.